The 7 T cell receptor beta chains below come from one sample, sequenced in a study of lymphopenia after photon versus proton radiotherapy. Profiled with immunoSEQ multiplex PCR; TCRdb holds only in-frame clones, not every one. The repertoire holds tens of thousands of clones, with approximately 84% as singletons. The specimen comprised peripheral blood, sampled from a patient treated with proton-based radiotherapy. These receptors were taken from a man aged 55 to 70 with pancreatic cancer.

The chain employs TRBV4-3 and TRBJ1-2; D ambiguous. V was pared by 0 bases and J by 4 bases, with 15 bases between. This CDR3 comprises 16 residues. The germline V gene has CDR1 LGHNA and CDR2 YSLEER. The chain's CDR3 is CASSQDGDEPTYGYTF. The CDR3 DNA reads TGCGCCAGCAGCCAAGATGGGGATGAACCGACCTATGGCTACACCTTC.

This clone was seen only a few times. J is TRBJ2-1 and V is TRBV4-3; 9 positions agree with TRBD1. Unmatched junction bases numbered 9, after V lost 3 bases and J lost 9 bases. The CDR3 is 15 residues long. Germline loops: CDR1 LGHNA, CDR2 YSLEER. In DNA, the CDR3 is TGCGCCAGCAGCCACGGACAGGGGCCGGGGTTTGAGCAGTTCTTC. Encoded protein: CASSHGQGPGFEQFF.

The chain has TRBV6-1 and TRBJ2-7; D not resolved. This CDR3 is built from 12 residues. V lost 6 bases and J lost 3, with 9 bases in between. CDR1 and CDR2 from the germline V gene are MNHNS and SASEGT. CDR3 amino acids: CASRIMGYEQYF. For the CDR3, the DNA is TGTGCCAGCAGGATCATGGGCTACGAGCAGTACTTC.

CDR3 protein: CASSLRSGGAREQYF. CDR3 nucleotide sequence: TGTGCCAGCAGCCTTCGGAGCGGGGGGGCCCGCGAGCAGTACTTC. This chain links TRBV11-2 with TRBJ2-7; 10 bases align to TRBD2. The CDR3 totals 15 residues. V gave up 5 bases and J gave up 6 bases; unmatched junction bases: 10. Germline CDR1 reads SGHAT; CDR2 reads FQNNGV.

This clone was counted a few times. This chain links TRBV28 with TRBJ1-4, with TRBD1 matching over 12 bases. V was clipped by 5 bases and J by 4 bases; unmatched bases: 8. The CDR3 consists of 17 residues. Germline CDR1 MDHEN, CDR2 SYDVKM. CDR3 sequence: CASSTGTGGKGNEKLFF. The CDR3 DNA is TGTGCCAGCAGTACCGGGACAGGGGGCAAGGGTAATGAAAAACTGTTTTTT.

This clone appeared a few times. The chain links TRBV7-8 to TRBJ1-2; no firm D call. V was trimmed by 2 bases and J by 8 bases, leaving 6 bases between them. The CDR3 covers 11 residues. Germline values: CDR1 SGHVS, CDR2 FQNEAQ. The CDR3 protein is CASSLQAGYTF. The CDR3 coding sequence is TGTGCCAGCAGCTTACAGGCCGGCTACACCTTC.

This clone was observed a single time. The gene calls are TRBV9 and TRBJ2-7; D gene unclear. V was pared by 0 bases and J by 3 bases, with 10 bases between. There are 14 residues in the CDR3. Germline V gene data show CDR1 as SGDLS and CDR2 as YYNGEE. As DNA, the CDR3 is TGTGCCAGCAGCGTAGGGACCCCCGGCTACGAGCAGTACTTC. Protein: CASSVGTPGYEQYF.